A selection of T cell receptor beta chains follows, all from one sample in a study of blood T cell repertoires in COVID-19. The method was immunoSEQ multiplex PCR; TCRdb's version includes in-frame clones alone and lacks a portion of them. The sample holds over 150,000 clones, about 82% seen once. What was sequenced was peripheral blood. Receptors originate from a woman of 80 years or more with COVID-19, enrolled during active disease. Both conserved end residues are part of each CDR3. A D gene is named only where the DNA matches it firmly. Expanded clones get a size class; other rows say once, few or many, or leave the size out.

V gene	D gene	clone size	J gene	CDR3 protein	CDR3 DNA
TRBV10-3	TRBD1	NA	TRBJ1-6	CAIKGEDRVNSPLHF	TGTGCCATCAAGGGAGAGGACAGGGTAAATTCACCCCTCCACTTT
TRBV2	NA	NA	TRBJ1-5	CASSQTGINQPQHF	TGTGCCAGCAGTCAGACAGGAATCAATCAGCCCCAGCATTTT
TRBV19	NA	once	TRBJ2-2	CASSGHGYGTGELFF	TGTGCCAGTAGCGGACATGGCTACGGCACCGGGGAGCTGTTTTTT
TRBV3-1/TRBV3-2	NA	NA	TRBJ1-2	CASSQESWGSRSYGYTF	TGTGCCAGCAGCCAAGAAAGCTGGGGCTCACGAAGCTATGGCTACACCTTC
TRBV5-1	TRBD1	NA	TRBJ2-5	CASSLQGTQETQYF	TGCGCCAGCAGCTTACAGGGGACACAAGAGACCCAGTACTTC
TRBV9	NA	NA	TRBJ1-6	CASSDQGSRSPLHF	TGTGCCAGCAGCGACCAGGGTTCGCGTTCACCCCTCCACTTT
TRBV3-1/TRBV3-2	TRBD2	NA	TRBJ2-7	CASSRRWLAGGLYEQYF	TGTGCCAGCAGCCGCAGGTGGCTAGCGGGAGGTCTGTACGAGCAGTACTTC
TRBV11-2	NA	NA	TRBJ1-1	CASSPAGLDTEAFF	TGTGCCAGCAGCCCCGCGGGGTTGGACACTGAAGCTTTCTTT
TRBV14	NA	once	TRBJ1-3	CASSQAGTSNTIYF	TGTGCCAGCAGCCAAGCCGGGACAAGCAACACCATATATTTT
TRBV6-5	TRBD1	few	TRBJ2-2	CASRLQGTGELFF	TGTGCCAGCAGATTACAGGGGACCGGGGAGCTGTTTTTT
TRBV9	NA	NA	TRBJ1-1	CASSVTTNTEAFF	TGTGCCAGCAGCGTAACTACGAACACTGAAGCTTTCTTT
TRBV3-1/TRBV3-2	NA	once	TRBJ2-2	CASSQGRSGGLHRGAAFF	TGTGCCAGCAGCCAAGGTCGATCGGGGGGCCTACACCGGGGAGCTGCCTTTTTT
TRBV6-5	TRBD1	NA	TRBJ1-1	CASRYRGITEAFF	TGTGCCAGCAGGTACAGGGGTATAACTGAAGCTTTCTTT